This T cell receptor (beta chain) was profiled in a study of blood T cell repertoires in COVID-19. Here immunoSEQ multiplex PCR was the method, and the copy in TCRdb shows in-frame clones only, minus some. This sample has over 70,000 clones; 80% to 90% occur once, and the top ten carry 10% to 11%. The table lists this clone with a few counts. The sequence came from a man aged 60-69 years with COVID-19, enrolled during active disease. Sequenced material: peripheral blood.

The CDR3 DNA follows: TGCGCCAGCAGCTCGGGACTAGCGGGCTACACCGGGGAGCTGTTTTTT. This encodes CASSSGLAGYTGELFF. This chain links TRBV5-1 with TRBJ2-2; TRBD2 agrees at 12 bases. This CDR3 is 16 amino acids long. Germline values: CDR1 SGHRS, CDR2 YFSETQ. Trimming cost V 3 bases and J 3 bases; bases outside gene matches: 3.